These 32 T cell receptor beta chains were all obtained from the same sample, sequenced in a study of blood T cell repertoires in COVID-19 (dated by TCRdb to about 2020). The library came from the immunoSEQ multiplex PCR assay. In TCRdb, the immuneACCESS table is reduced to in-frame sequences with V and J assigned. These tables do not hold every clone; where another copy was compared, an unresolved V gene accounts for under half, and the others remain unexplained. Recorded for this sample are some 97,000 clones; 91% of them occurred a single time. The ten largest make up roughly 0.88% of the sample. The sample taken for sequencing was peripheral blood. The receptor set was obtained from a man aged 55 to 70 with acute or convalescent COVID-19.

The gene calls are TRBV6-5 and TRBJ2-2, with TRBD2 identical over 14 bases. This CDR3 is 15 amino acids long. Per germline, CDR1 MNHEY and CDR2 SVGAGI. Trimming at V came to 6 bases and at J to 5 bases, leaving 2 bases not matched to a gene. CDR3 sequence: CASRTSGRGTGELFF. As DNA, the CDR3 is TGTGCCAGCAGGACTAGCGGGAGGGGGACCGGGGAGCTGTTTTTT.

V and J are TRBV15 and TRBJ1-4, with no clear D. The CDR3 length is 15 residues. V lost 5 bases and J 8 bases, leaving 18 bases between the germline ends. Per germline, CDR1 LNHNV and CDR2 YYDKDF (reference sequence). This chain's CDR3 is CATSPFRGGDEKLFF. The CDR3 nucleotides read TGTGCCACCAGCCCTTTTCGGGGAGGCGACGAAAAACTGTTTTTT.

This rearrangement joins TRBV25-1 to TRBJ1-2, with 7 bases lining up with TRBD1. The length of the CDR3 is 14 residues. V dropped 3 bases and J dropped 8; count of bases not matched to a gene: 9. Germline V lookup: CDR1 MGHDK, CDR2 SYGVNS. The CDR3 protein is CASSDSTGPLGYTF. CDR3 DNA sequence: TGTGCCAGCAGTGATTCGACAGGGCCGCTAGGCTACACCTTC.

J is TRBJ2-3 and V is TRBV3-1 (or the pseudogene TRBV3-2); 9 nucleotides align to TRBD1. With 5 bases clipped from V and 3 bases from J, the junction kept 6 bases outside the gene matches. CDR3 length equals 15 residues. CDR1 and CDR2 from the germline V gene are LGHDT and YNNKEL (reference sequence). The CDR3 DNA is TGTGCCAGCAGCGGACAGGGGACGGGGACAGATACGCAGTATTTT. Translating gives CASSGQGTGTDTQYF.

This rearrangement joins TRBV3-1 (or the pseudogene TRBV3-2) to TRBJ1-5, with D perhaps TRBD1 (5 bases). Germline assignment: CDR1 LGHDT and CDR2 YNNKEL (reference sequence). V lost 3 bases and J lost 7, with 10 bases in between. This CDR3 spans 13 amino acids. The CDR3 sequence is CASSQQQDQPQHF. The CDR3 DNA sequence: TGTGCCAGCAGCCAGCAACAGGACCAGCCCCAGCATTTT.

The chain joins TRBV2 to TRBJ1-6; a possible D gene is TRBD1 (6 bases). This CDR3 region has 15 residues. From germline, CDR1 is SNHLY and CDR2 FYNNEI. V lost 4 bases to trimming and J lost 10 bases, with 17 bases between them. DNA of the CDR3: TGTGCCAGCAGTGTCGTGGGACTAGGGGGGTCACCCCTCCACTTT. Its translation is CASSVVGLGGSPLHF.

The chain employs TRBV7-9 and TRBJ2-2; D is unresolved. V was shortened by 5 bases and J by 4 bases, with 14 bases between the two germline ends. The length of the CDR3 is 15 residues. Germline V lookup: CDR1 SEHNR, CDR2 FQNEAQ (reference sequence). The CDR3 DNA reads as TGTGCCAGCAGCCTCGCTACCTCGGTCACCGGGGAGCTGTTTTTT. This translates into CASSLATSVTGELFF.

The CDR3 DNA sequence: TGTGCCAGCAGTTACGCCACTAGCGTTGGGGAGCAGTTCTTC. This codes for CASSYATSVGEQFF. The V and J genes are TRBV6-6 and TRBJ2-1, with TRBD2 identical over 7 bases. The trim removed 2 bases at V and 10 bases at J, leaving 8 bases unmatched. From germline, CDR1 is MNHNY and CDR2 SVGAGI (reference sequence). This CDR3 is built from 14 residues.

V gene TRBV30 combines with J gene TRBJ1-1, with D possibly being TRBD1 (6 bases). The germline V gene has CDR1 GTSNPN and CDR2 SVGIG (reference sequence). CDR3 length: 15 residues. V was shortened by 3 bases and J by 1 base, with 15 bases between the two germline ends. As DNA, the CDR3 is TGTGCCTGGAGGGGACAACCAGTGTGGAACACTGAAGCTTTCTTT. This translates into CAWRGQPVWNTEAFF.

This clone has a single count. The chain has TRBV2 and TRBJ1-5; 8 positions match TRBD1. CDR3 size: 13 residues. V trimming: 5 bases; J trimming: 7 bases; junction bases outside the gene matches: 4. CDR1 SNHLY and CDR2 FYNNEI come from the germline V gene. This CDR3 is CASSRAGGQPQHF. The CDR3, as DNA: TGTGCCAGCAGTCGGGCAGGGGGCCAGCCCCAGCATTTT. Full variable domain (missing parts from reference TRBV2 and TRBJ1-5): EPEVTQTPSHQVTQMGQEVILRCVPISNHLYFYWYRQILGQKVEFLVSFYNNEISEKSEIFDDQFSVERPDGSNFTLKIRSTKLEDSAMYFCASSRAGGQPQHFGDGTRLSIL.

The chain is built from TRBV7-9 and TRBJ1-2; TRBD1 matches 11 bases. V lost 5 bases and J lost 5; bases outside the gene matches: 10. This CDR3 spans 16 amino acids. Germline-derived CDR1 and CDR2 are SEHNR and FQNEAQ (reference sequence). The CDR3 DNA is TGTGCCAGCAGCACCGGACAGGGGGCAGCGGGATATGGCTACACCTTC. It codes for CASSTGQGAAGYGYTF. The full variable domain, with the rest looked up from reference TRBV7-9 and TRBJ1-2, is DTGVSQNPRHKITKRGQNVTFRCDPISEHNRLYWYRQTLGQGPEFLTYFQNEAQLEKSRLLSDRFSAERPKGSFSTLEIQRTEQGDSAMYLCASSTGQGAAGYGYTFGSGTRLTVV.

The rearrangement joins TRBV18 to TRBJ1-6; TRBD1 might be the D (6 bases). The V gene's germline CDR1 is KGHSH and CDR2 LQKENI. V lost 2 bases, J lost 0 bases, and 17 bases lay in between. The CDR3 length is 19 residues. CDR3 in amino acids: CASSPSDSRQSSYNSPLHF. The CDR3 region has the DNA TGTGCCAGCTCACCATCGGACAGTCGACAGAGCTCCTATAATTCACCCCTCCACTTT. The variable domain in full, completed from reference TRBV18 and TRBJ1-6, reads NAGVMQNPRHLVRRRGQEARLRCSPMKGHSHVYWYRQLPEEGLKFMVYLQKENIIDESGMPKERFSAEFPKEGPSILRIQQVVRGDSAAYFCASSPSDSRQSSYNSPLHFGNGTRLTVT.

The chain is built from TRBV4-2 and TRBJ2-2, with 7 nucleotides matching TRBD2. There are 18 residues in the CDR3. CDR1 is LGHNA, CDR2 YNFKEQ, per germline. V shed 0 bases, J shed 6 bases, and the junction held 13 bases outside the gene matches. This CDR3 reads CASSQDWGGRGGAGELFF. CDR3 nucleotides: TGTGCCAGCAGCCAAGATTGGGGCGGGAGAGGAGGGGCCGGGGAGCTGTTTTTT.

This chain uses TRBV28 with TRBJ2-1; 7 positions agree with TRBD2. The CDR3 covers 14 residues. Trimming removed 8 bases from V and 4 bases from J; junction bases left unmatched: 8. Germline V CDR1 and CDR2: MDHEN, SYDVKM. The CDR3 loop reads CASQEGGLYNEQFF. The CDR3 DNA reads as TGTGCCAGCCAGGAGGGAGGGCTATACAATGAGCAGTTCTTC. The full variable domain, in which reference TRBV28 and TRBJ2-1 provide the parts outside the CDR3, is DVKVTQSSRYLVKRTGEKVFLECVQDMDHENMFWYRQDPGLGLRLIYFSYDVKMKEKGDIPEGYSVSREKKERFSLILESASTNQTSMYLCASQEGGLYNEQFFGPGTRLTVL.

The CDR3 DNA follows: TGCGCCAGCAGCCAATCCCCGGGGGCTAGCGGGAATAGCTACAATGAGCAGTTCTTC. Encoded protein: CASSQSPGASGNSYNEQFF. V usage is TRBV4-1 and J usage is TRBJ2-1; 9 bases fit TRBD2. This CDR3 has 19 amino acids. Trimming cost V 2 bases and J 3 bases; bases outside gene matches: 14. Germline loops: CDR1 MGHRA, CDR2 YSYEKL.

The J gene is TRBJ1-1, the V gene TRBV6-5; D uncertain. The germline CDR1 and CDR2 sequences are MNHEY and SVGAGI. The CDR3 sequence is 13 residues long. The CDR3 spells CGRVTEVKAEAFF. The CDR3 DNA reads as TGTGGAAGGGTAACGGAGGTAAAGGCTGAAGCTTTCTTT.

This chain joins TRBV11-2 and TRBJ2-1; 8 nucleotides agree with TRBD1. V lost 3 bases to trimming and J lost 0 bases; unmatched junction nucleotides: 1. This CDR3 is 15 amino acids long. The V gene's germline CDR1 is SGHAT and CDR2 FQNNGV. Here the CDR3 reads CASSFGQGSYNEQFF. The CDR3 DNA is TGTGCCAGCAGCTTTGGACAGGGCTCCTACAATGAGCAGTTCTTC.

This chain joins TRBV10-3 and TRBJ2-3; 9 positions agree with TRBD1. Germline-derived CDR1 and CDR2 are ENHRY and SYGVKD. V lost 3 bases to trimming and J lost 4 bases; unmatched junction nucleotides: 5. The CDR3 contains 15 residues. Written as DNA, the CDR3 is TGTGCCATCAGTGATTCGACAGGGGGGTCAGATACGCAGTATTTT. It specifies CAISDSTGGSDTQYF.

The chain carries TRBV11-2 and TRBJ2-7; perhaps TRBD1 as D (6 bases). The germline V gene encodes CDR1 SGHAT and CDR2 FQNNGV. V gave up 4 bases and J gave up 4 bases, with 14 bases separating them. The CDR3 extends over 14 amino acids. The CDR3 bases are TGTGCCAGCAGCTACCGGGACACTCTATACGAGCAGTACGTC. Its protein product is CASSYRDTLYEQYV.

The chain combines TRBV5-1 with TRBJ1-5; 7 bases agree with TRBD1. The germline CDR1 and CDR2 sequences are SGHRS and YFSETQ. V lost 0 bases and J lost 4; bases outside the gene matches: 7. The CDR3 spans 16 residues. The CDR3 bases are TGCGCCAGCAGCTTGGCGCCAGGGGGGAATAATCAGCCCCAGCATTTT. Translation: CASSLAPGGNNQPQHF. The entire variable domain, with the rest obtained from reference TRBV5-1 and TRBJ1-5, is as follows: KAGVTQTPRYLIKTRGQQVTLSCSPISGHRSVSWYQQTPGQGLQFLFEYFSETQRNKGNFPGRFSGRQFSNSRSEMNVSTLELGDSALYLCASSLAPGGNNQPQHFGDGTRLSIL.

This rearrangement joins TRBV7-3 to TRBJ2-2, with 9 bases matching TRBD1. V lost 4 bases to trimming and J lost 3 bases; unmatched junction nucleotides: 6. Per the germline V gene, CDR1 is SGHTA and CDR2 is FQGTGA. The CDR3 has 16 amino acids. CDR3 loop: CASSSTGGLDTGELFF. CDR3 in DNA: TGTGCCAGCAGCTCCACAGGGGGCCTGGACACCGGGGAGCTGTTTTTT. Full variable domain (missing parts from reference TRBV7-3 and TRBJ2-2): GAGVSQTPSNKVTEKGKYVELRCDPISGHTALYWYRQSLGQGPEFLIYFQGTGAADDSGLPNDRFFAVRPEGSVSTLKIQRTERGDSAVYLCASSSTGGLDTGELFFGEGSRLTVL.

This clone was counted a single time. The CDR3 region has the DNA TGTGCCAGCGGCGGATACAATGAGCAGTTCTTC. This encodes CASGGYNEQFF. The chain is built from TRBV19 and TRBJ2-1, with no clear D. Trimming cost V 9 bases and J 4 bases, with 7 bases left between them. This CDR3 contains 11 residues. The germline CDR1 and CDR2 sequences are LNHDA and SQIVND (reference sequence).

The J gene is TRBJ1-1, the V gene TRBV14, with TRBD1 matching over 8 bases. V shed 2 bases, J shed 3 bases, and the junction held 8 bases outside the gene matches. CDR1 and CDR2 from the germline V gene are SGHDN and FVKESK. CDR3 size: 16 residues. For the CDR3, the DNA is TGTGCCAGCAGCCAAATGTATCAGGGGGCCTACACTGAAGCTTTCTTT. It encodes CASSQMYQGAYTEAFF.

The gene calls are TRBV30 and TRBJ1-2; unclear D gene. From germline, CDR1 is GTSNPN and CDR2 SVGIG (reference sequence). The CDR3 covers 12 residues. With 4 bases removed from V and 3 bases from J, the gap between germline ends came to 9 bases. CDR3 amino acids: CAWTVGDYGYTF. CDR3 nucleotides: TGTGCCTGGACAGTGGGAGACTATGGCTACACCTTC.

The CDR3 coding sequence is TGCGCCAGCAGGGACAGGGCAGGAGGGTTGGTCAGATGGGACACTGAAGCTTTCTTT. This encodes CASRDRAGGLVRWDTEAFF. The chain links TRBV5-1 to TRBJ1-1; 8 bases agree with TRBD1. Germline V CDR1 and CDR2: SGHRS, YFSETQ. The CDR3 loop spans 19 amino acids. V shed 5 bases and J 3 bases; nucleotides not matched to a gene: 21.

The chain combines TRBV6-5 with TRBJ1-1; D is unclear. CDR1 and CDR2 (germline): MNHEY, SVGAGI. This CDR3 has 12 residues. V dropped 6 bases and J dropped 2 bases, with 7 bases sitting between them. The CDR3 sequence is CASSLLNTEAFF. Written as DNA, the CDR3 is TGTGCCAGCAGCCTCTTAAACACTGAAGCTTTCTTT.

This chain connects TRBV5-1 to TRBJ1-5; D perhaps matches TRBD1 (6 bases). CDR1 and CDR2 from the germline V gene are SGHRS and YFSETQ. V lost 0 bases and J lost 0, with 13 bases in between. This CDR3 comprises 17 residues. DNA of the CDR3: TGCGCCAGCAGCTTGGAAGGCAGGGGCGATAGCAATCAGCCCCAGCATTTT. Protein sequence: CASSLEGRGDSNQPQHF.

This rearrangement joins TRBV11-1 to TRBJ1-1, with 8 bases matching TRBD1. V trimming: 4 bases; J trimming: 2 bases; junction bases outside the gene matches: 3. This CDR3 region has 14 residues. Per germline, CDR1 SGHAT and CDR2 FQDESV (reference sequence). In nucleotides, the CDR3 is TGTGCCAGCAGCTCAGACAGGGGTAACACTGAAGCTTTCTTT. It translates to CASSSDRGNTEAFF.

The rearrangement joins TRBV27 to TRBJ2-6; TRBD2 matches 10 bases. Germline V gene data show CDR1 as MNHEY and CDR2 as SMNVEV (reference sequence). Trimming removed 6 bases from V and 4 bases from J; junction bases left unmatched: 9. CDR3 length: 17 amino acids. The CDR3 bases are TGTGCCAGCAGAAGTAGCGGGAGGACCCCAGGGGCCAACGTCCTGACTTTC. Translating it yields CASRSSGRTPGANVLTF.

This clone was counted a single time. The J gene is TRBJ2-2, the V gene TRBV7-8, with D perhaps TRBD2 (5 bases). Germline CDR1 and CDR2: SGHVS and FQNEAQ. This CDR3 comprises 14 residues. Trimming cost V 4 bases and J 6 bases, with 12 bases left between them. Written as DNA, the CDR3 is TGTGCCAGCAGCTCCCCTATGAGGGCCGGGGAGCTGTTTTTT. The encoded protein is CASSSPMRAGELFF.

CDR3 DNA: TGTGCCAGTAGTTTATCGGCAGGGGATGATACTGAAAAACTGTTTTTT. Translating gives CASSLSAGDDTEKLFF. The V and J genes are TRBV19 and TRBJ1-4; D is possibly TRBD1 (6 bases). From germline, CDR1 is LNHDA and CDR2 SQIVND (reference sequence). Trimming shortened V by 5 bases and J by 7 bases, and 20 bases separated the two germline ends. The CDR3 spans 16 residues.

The V and J genes are TRBV5-1 and TRBJ2-7; 8 nucleotides line up with TRBD2. The CDR3 is 15 amino acids. Germline-derived CDR1 and CDR2 are SGHRS and YFSETQ. Germline trimming cut 4 bases from V and 0 bases from J; bases unmatched to any gene: 6. The CDR3 loop is CASSPGTSSSYEQYF. The DNA of the CDR3 is TGCGCCAGCAGCCCGGGGACTAGTTCCTCCTACGAGCAGTACTTC.